Each of the 21 T cell receptor beta chains below was sequenced from the same sample in a study of T cell changes during pregnancy in multiple sclerosis. Method: immunoSEQ multiplex PCR; TCRdb's copy keeps in-frame clones and lacks some. This sample has around 62,000 clones, with approximately 90% found just once. The sample in question was peripheral blood, obtained in the first trimester of pregnancy. These TCRs come from a female donor with multiple sclerosis, enrolled in a pregnancy study.

The chain employs TRBV9 and TRBJ1-3; D uncertain. In germline, CDR1 is SGDLS, CDR2 YYNGEE. Trimming took off 3 bases at V and 0 bases at J, with 7 bases between the two ends. This CDR3 is built from 14 residues. This CDR3 is CASSGTNSGNTIYF. Written as DNA, the CDR3 is TGTGCCAGCAGCGGCACTAACTCTGGAAACACCATATATTTT.

A remark on this clone: Germline is not matched at one junction end, which may reflect a read error. J is TRBJ1-1 and V is TRBV5-5; D is perhaps TRBD1 (6 bases). This CDR3 region has 15 residues. CDR1 is SGHKS, CDR2 YYEKEE, per germline (reference sequence). In DNA, the CDR3 is TGTGCCAGCAGTTTGGGCAGGACAGCGAACACTGAAGCTTTCTTT. This sequence encodes CASSLGRTANTEAFF. Full variable domain (missing parts from reference TRBV5-5 and TRBJ1-1): DAGVTQSPTHLIKTRGQQVTLRCSPISGHKSVSWYQQVLGQGPQFIFQYYEKEERGRGNFPDRFSARQFPNYSSELNVNALLLGDSALYLCASSLGRTANTEAFFGQGTRLTVV.

The CDR3 region is CASSLAGNEQYF. The CDR3 coding sequence is TGCGCCAGCAGCTTGGCGGGGAACGAGCAGTACTTC. V gene TRBV5-1 combines with J gene TRBJ2-7; weak D call: TRBD2 (5 bases). This CDR3 is 12 amino acids long. V was shortened by 0 bases and J by 5 bases, with 6 bases between the two germline ends. Germline V gives CDR1 SGHRS, CDR2 YFSETQ.

The chain has TRBV18 and TRBJ1-4, with 9 bases matching TRBD1. CDR3 length: 17 residues. The V segment lost 6 bases and the J segment 5 bases; nucleotides outside the gene matches: 13. The germline CDR1 and CDR2 sequences are KGHSH and LQKENI. CDR3 nucleotide sequence: TGTGCCAGCTCCCGGGGTCCTGACGGACAGGGGAATGAAAAACTGTTTTTT. It is translated as CASSRGPDGQGNEKLFF. Full variable domain (remainder filled in from reference TRBV18 and TRBJ1-4): NAGVMQNPRHLVRRRGQEARLRCSPMKGHSHVYWYRQLPEEGLKFMVYLQKENIIDESGMPKERFSAEFPKEGPSILRIQQVVRGDSAAYFCASSRGPDGQGNEKLFFGSGTQLSVL.

This sequence joins TRBV6-5 and TRBJ1-3, with no clear D. V was clipped by 4 bases and J by 1 base, with 5 bases between them. Germline V CDR1 and CDR2: MNHEY, SVGAGI. CDR3 length: 13 residues. The CDR3 nucleotides read TGTGCCAGCAGTTTTGAGTCTGGAAACACCATATATTTT. Its translation: CASSFESGNTIYF.

The chain carries TRBV14 and TRBJ2-7; 7 bases line up with TRBD2. The CDR3 sequence is 15 residues long. The V segment lost 1 base and the J segment 4 bases; nucleotides outside the gene matches: 7. Per germline, CDR1 SGHDN and CDR2 FVKESK. DNA of the CDR3: TGTGCCAGCAGCCAAGTGGAGTTGGGGGGGTACGAGCAGTACTTC. Protein: CASSQVELGGYEQYF. The full variable domain, completed using reference TRBV14 and TRBJ2-7, is EAGVTQFPSHSVIEKGQTVTLRCDPISGHDNLYWYRRVMGKEIKFLLHFVKESKQDESGMPNNRFLAERTGGTYSTLKVQPAELEDSGVYFCASSQVELGGYEQYFGPGTRLTVT.

This clone was recorded a few times. The chain couples TRBV9 to TRBJ1-1; no clear D. V dropped 4 bases and J dropped 3 bases, with 13 bases sitting between them. Germline-derived CDR1 and CDR2 are SGDLS and YYNGEE. The CDR3 has 14 residues. In DNA form, the CDR3 reads TGTGCCAGCAGCTCCAATATCGGGGACACTGAAGCTTTCTTT. It is translated as CASSSNIGDTEAFF.

The CDR3 sequence is CASSLTGDPSGNTIYF. CDR3 nucleotide sequence: TGTGCCAGCAGCTTAACAGGGGACCCCTCTGGAAACACCATATATTTT. V is TRBV9 and J is TRBJ1-3; 7 nucleotides match TRBD1. Germline lookup yields CDR1 SGDLS and CDR2 YYNGEE. This CDR3 has 16 amino acids. The J segment lost 0 bases and the V segment lost 4 bases, leaving 7 bases of the junction unmatched.

This sequence joins TRBV5-1 and TRBJ1-2, with D possibly being TRBD1 (5 bases). V was clipped by 0 bases and J by 2 bases, with 8 bases between them. The V gene's germline CDR1 is SGHRS and CDR2 YFSETQ. The CDR3 loop spans 14 amino acids. Here the CDR3 DNA reads TGCGCCAGCAGCTTGGAAGACAGCAACTATGGCTACACCTTC. It yields the protein CASSLEDSNYGYTF.

The chain joins TRBV6-1 to TRBJ2-1, with 8 bases matching TRBD2. Germline lookup yields CDR1 MNHNS and CDR2 SASEGT. V gave up 5 bases and J gave up 6 bases; unmatched junction bases: 9. The CDR3 runs to 15 residues. CDR3 bases: TGTGCCAGCAGTCCATTAGCGGGAAATCGCAATGAGCAGTTCTTC. Its protein is CASSPLAGNRNEQFF.

V gene TRBV18 combines with J gene TRBJ1-3, with D possibly being TRBD1 (6 bases). Trimming removed 0 bases from V and 4 bases from J, with 19 bases in between. The length of the CDR3 is 18 residues. Germline CDR1 and CDR2: KGHSH and LQKENI. CDR3 sequence reads: CASSPPASAGARGNTIYF. The CDR3 DNA sequence: TGTGCCAGCTCACCACCGGCATCGGCAGGGGCGAGGGGAAACACCATATATTTT.

The V call is TRBV6-5, the J call TRBJ2-1; perhaps TRBD2 as D (5 bases). Trimming pared 6 bases from V and 4 bases from J, leaving 16 bases between. This CDR3 contains 15 residues. CDR1 and CDR2 (germline): MNHEY, SVGAGI. This CDR3 is CASRRVSLGYNEQFF. As DNA, the CDR3 is TGTGCCAGCAGGAGGGTCTCCCTCGGATACAATGAGCAGTTCTTC.

The chain carries TRBV28 and TRBJ2-6; the match to TRBD1 covers 7 bases. The length of the CDR3 is 17 residues. With 4 bases clipped from V and 0 bases from J, the junction kept 6 bases outside the gene matches. Looked up from germline, CDR1 is MDHEN and CDR2 is SYDVKM. In DNA form, the CDR3 reads TGTGCCAGCAGTTCTGGACAGGAACTCTCTGGGGCCAACGTCCTGACTTTC. Residues: CASSSGQELSGANVLTF.

The rearrangement links TRBV10-3 to TRBJ2-1; 8 nucleotides align to TRBD2. Germline CDR1 reads ENHRY; CDR2 reads SYGVKD. V was clipped by 3 bases and J by 6 bases; unmatched bases: 7. The CDR3 is 15 amino acids. CDR3 residues: CAISDGSGVGNEQFF. In DNA form, the CDR3 reads TGTGCCATCAGTGATGGTAGCGGGGTAGGCAATGAGCAGTTCTTC.

Ten or more counts support this clone. CDR3 in amino acids: CSYRAGGSNQPQHF. In DNA form, the CDR3 reads TGCAGCTACAGGGCGGGGGGAAGCAATCAGCCCCAGCATTTT. This chain joins TRBV29-1 and TRBJ1-5; D possibly corresponds to TRBD1 (6 bases). V lost 8 bases, J lost 1 base, and 15 bases lay in between. Germline CDR1 and CDR2: SQVTM and ANQGSEA. This CDR3 is 14 amino acids long.

This chain uses TRBV2 with TRBJ2-7, with D possibly being TRBD1 (5 bases). Germline V gene data show CDR1 as SNHLY and CDR2 as FYNNEI. The CDR3 is 12 residues long. V shed 6 bases and J shed 2 bases, with 8 bases lying between them. The CDR3: CASSPDTYEQYF. The CDR3 DNA sequence: TGTGCCAGCAGCCCGGACACCTACGAGCAGTACTTC.

The CDR3 protein is CASSQGDSRVQAFF. In DNA form, the CDR3 reads TGCGCCAGCAGCCAGGGGGACAGTAGAGTTCAGGCTTTCTTT. This chain uses TRBV4-3 with TRBJ1-1; 7 bases map to TRBD1. The V and J ends lost 3 bases and 11 bases, in that order; junction bases with no gene match: 12. The CDR3 is 14 amino acids. The V gene's germline CDR1 is LGHNA and CDR2 YSLEER.

This clone has only one observation. The rearrangement links TRBV19 to TRBJ1-4; possible D gene TRBD1, 5 bases. The CDR3 contains 15 residues. V lost 2 bases and J 2 bases, leaving 9 bases between the germline ends. The V gene's germline CDR1 is LNHDA and CDR2 SQIVND (reference sequence). As DNA, the CDR3 is TGTGCCAGTAGTATAATGGGGGGGACTAATGAAAAACTGTTTTTT. Translating gives CASSIMGGTNEKLFF. Full variable domain (outside the CDR3, taken from reference TRBV19 and TRBJ1-4): DGGITQSPKYLFRKEGQNVTLSCEQNLNHDAMYWYRQDPGQGLRLIYYSQIVNDFQKGDIAEGYSVSREKKESFPLTVTSAQKNPTAFYLCASSIMGGTNEKLFFGSGTQLSVL.

This chain joins TRBV9 and TRBJ2-1, with TRBD2 as a possible D gene (6 bases). The CDR3 has 17 amino acids. V was clipped by 0 bases and J by 0 bases, with 13 bases between them. CDR1 is SGDLS, CDR2 YYNGEE, per germline. In DNA, the CDR3 is TGTGCCAGCAGCGTAGGGGCGGGACCTAGCTCCTACAATGAGCAGTTCTTC. It yields the protein CASSVGAGPSSYNEQFF.

The chain carries TRBV2 and TRBJ2-5; 11 bases align to TRBD2. The germline gives CDR1 SNHLY, CDR2 FYNNEI. The J segment lost 1 base and the V segment lost 6 bases, leaving 4 bases of the junction unmatched. The CDR3 covers 15 residues. CDR3 in amino acids: CASSLLAGGQETQYF. In DNA, the CDR3 is TGTGCCAGCAGCCTCCTAGCGGGAGGCCAAGAGACCCAGTACTTC.

The chain couples TRBV27 to TRBJ1-4; 8 positions agree with TRBD1. CDR1 and CDR2 (germline): MNHEY, SMNVEV (reference sequence). V lost 5 bases, J lost 8 bases, and 4 bases stayed unmatched. The length of the CDR3 is 13 residues. CDR3 sequence: CASSPRTGEKLFF. In nucleotides, the CDR3 is TGTGCCAGCAGTCCCCGGACAGGGGAAAAACTGTTTTTT.